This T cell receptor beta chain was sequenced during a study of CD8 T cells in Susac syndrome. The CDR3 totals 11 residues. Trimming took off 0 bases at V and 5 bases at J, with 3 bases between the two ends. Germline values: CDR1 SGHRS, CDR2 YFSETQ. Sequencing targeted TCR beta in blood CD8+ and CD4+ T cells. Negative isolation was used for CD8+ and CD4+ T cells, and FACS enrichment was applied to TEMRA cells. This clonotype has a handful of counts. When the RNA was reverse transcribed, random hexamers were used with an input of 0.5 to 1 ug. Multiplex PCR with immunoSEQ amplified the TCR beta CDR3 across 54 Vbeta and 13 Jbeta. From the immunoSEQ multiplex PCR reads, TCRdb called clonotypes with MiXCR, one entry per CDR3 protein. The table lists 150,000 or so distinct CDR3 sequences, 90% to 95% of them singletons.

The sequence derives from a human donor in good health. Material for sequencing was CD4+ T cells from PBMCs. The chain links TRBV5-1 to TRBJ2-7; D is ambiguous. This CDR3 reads CASSLEHEQYF. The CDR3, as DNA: TGCGCCAGCAGCTTGGAGCACGAGCAGTACTTC.